This T cell receptor beta chain was documented in a study of shared clonotypes between healthy human individuals. The wider study: The composition of the donors was a couple of women and a few men aged 18 to 49. General study results and limits: Among donors, sharing of clonotypes was expected to be affected by sequencing depth.

Germline CDR1 and CDR2: SGHKS and YYEKEE (reference sequence). The J segment lost 3 bases and the V segment lost 1 base, leaving 6 bases of the junction unmatched. The CDR3 has 15 amino acids. On this clone itself: Its specificity is unknown.

The data were produced by immunoSEQ multiplex PCR, yet TCRdb's version contains in-frame clones alone and is incomplete. Of about 96,000 clones in the sample, approximately 44% were seen once. Recent vaccinations or acute infections were absent in the healthy HIV-negative adult donors. Adult Caucasians living in Nashville, Tennessee made up all of the donors. The TCR sequence derives from a woman aged 40 to 49 in good health. Some clones in this sample may be carry-over from other donors' samples. J is TRBJ2-7 and V is TRBV5-5; TRBD1 matches 8 bases. Sample: PBMCs. The CDR3 loop reads CASSLLLQGVYEQYF. The CDR3 DNA follows: TGTGCCAGCAGCTTGCTACTACAGGGGGTCTACGAGCAGTACTTC.